This T cell receptor (beta chain) was found in a study of blood T cell repertoires in COVID-19. Looking at the study overall: T cells, B-cell-depleted T cells, or PBMCs supplied cDNA or gDNA.

This clone has just one count. Germline V gives CDR1 SNHLY, CDR2 FYNNEI. With V trimmed by 7 bases and J by 3 bases, 3 bases remained unmatched. This CDR3 is 14 amino acids long. As originally analysed: The assay estimated nucleated cells by amplifying reference gene primers. TCRdb keeps only in-frame clones here, not all; method: immunoSEQ multiplex PCR. V and J calls plus clone size are reproduced from that table; the DNA served to infer D and trimming. The sample yields some 62,000 clones, over 60% seen once. The sequencing sample was made of peripheral blood. The chain uses TRBV2 and TRBJ1-6; 7 positions match TRBD1. This receptor was obtained from a human donor in a cohort sampled during active COVID-19. CDR3 coding DNA: TGTGCCAGCAAGGGACAGAACTATAATTCACCCCTCCACTTT. It translates to CASKGQNYNSPLHF.